The source of this T cell receptor (beta chain) is a study of post-analysis software for immune sequencing data. Study background: The disease courses covered relapsing-remitting, secondary progressive and progressive-relapsing multiple sclerosis.

TCR beta libraries were prepared from cDNA with unique molecular identifiers. There were roughly 0.95 to 10 million T cells, and 480,000 or so cDNA molecules came from them. TCRdb used MiXCR to reprocess the PCR reads, holding one entry per CDR3 protein. Here the sample spans roughly 200,000 distinct CDR3 sequences, approximately 29% being singletons. This clonotype was detected only a few times. What it binds is unknown. It may be a read error: a sequence one base away is much more abundant. General study points: Roughly 5 TRBV segments (TRBV5-6, TRBV5-1 and TRBV20-1 among them) occurred more frequently in patients than in controls. Significantly lower normalized Chao1 diversity was found in patients with multiple sclerosis relative to controls. F measure showed strong co-clustering of same-batch samples.

The CDR3 extends over 15 amino acids. The V gene's germline CDR1 is SGHRS and CDR2 YFSETQ. The specimen sequenced was blood. V and J are TRBV5-1 and TRBJ2-1; D is unresolved. The last part of the DNA fits TRBJ2-7 better; the J call may be wrong. This clonotype was sampled from a girl aged 2-17 years with multiple sclerosis. The CDR3 is CASSLVLGSYNEQYF. Written as DNA, the CDR3 is TGCGCCAGCAGCTTGGTTCTAGGCTCCTACAATGAGCAGTACTTC.